The source of this T cell receptor (beta chain) is a study of control samples from healthy donors and cancer patients. Libraries were prepared by immunoSEQ multiplex PCR; TCRdb keeps only in-frame clonotypes and omits some of them. The table shows roughly 120,000 clones, with 90% to 95% occurring only once. There are 14 residues in the CDR3. The V gene lost 3 bases and the J gene lost 1 base, with 10 bases spanning the gap. CDR1 is SGDLS and CDR2 is YYNGEE in the germline V gene. Sequenced material: PBMCs. This receptor was identified in a man between 50 and 59 years old with head and neck cancer. The chain joins TRBV9 to TRBJ2-5; D could derive from TRBD1 or TRBD2 (5 bases each). The CDR3 spells CASSAPGLQETQYF. CDR3 nucleotide sequence: TGTGCCAGCAGCGCACCGGGGCTCCAAGAGACCCAGTACTTC.